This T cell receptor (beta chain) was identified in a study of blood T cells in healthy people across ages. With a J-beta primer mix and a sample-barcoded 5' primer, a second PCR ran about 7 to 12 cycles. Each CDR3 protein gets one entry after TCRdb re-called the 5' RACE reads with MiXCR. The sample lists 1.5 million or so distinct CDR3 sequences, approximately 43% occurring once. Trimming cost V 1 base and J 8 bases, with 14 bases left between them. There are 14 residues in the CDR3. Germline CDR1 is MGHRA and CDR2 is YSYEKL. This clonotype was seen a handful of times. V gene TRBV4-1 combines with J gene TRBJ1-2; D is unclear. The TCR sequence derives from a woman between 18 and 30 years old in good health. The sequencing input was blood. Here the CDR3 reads CASSQATQVYGYTF. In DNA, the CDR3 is TGCGCCAGCAGCCAAGCTACCCAGGTCTACGGCTACACCTTC.